A selection of T cell receptor beta chains follows, all from one sample in a study of cytomegalovirus exposure and HLA in healthy donors. Assay: immunoSEQ multiplex PCR; the TCRdb copy retains only in-frame clones and omits some. The sample includes around 170,000 clones, about 85% of them seen just once. The sequenced sample was PBMCs. These receptors all come from a man between 50 and 59 years old in good health and CMV-seropositive. CDR3s include the opening cysteine and the closing phenylalanine or tryptophan. D genes are given only for firm matches. Clone size is shown for a subset of rows, as once, few, many or a class of expanded clone.

d_gene: TRBD1
abundance: NA
j_gene: TRBJ1-2
v_gene: TRBV4-1
CDR3nt: TGCGCCAGCAGCCTCTCGGGACAGGCTAACTATGGCTACACCTTC
CDR3aa: CASSLSGQANYGYTF

d_gene: NA
abundance: few
j_gene: TRBJ1-1
v_gene: TRBV29-1
CDR3nt: TGCAGCGTGACTCCTCGACAGAAAGCTTTCTTT
CDR3aa: CSVTPRQKAFF

d_gene: TRBD1
abundance: NA
j_gene: TRBJ1-5
v_gene: TRBV2
CDR3nt: TGTGCCAGCAGGGTAACAGGGGATCGGGAATCCGATCAGCCCCAGCATTTT
CDR3aa: CASRVTGDRESDQPQHF

d_gene: NA
abundance: NA
j_gene: TRBJ2-1
v_gene: TRBV5-6
CDR3nt: TGTGCCAGCAGCTTGAGACTTGCCAGCTCCTACAATGAGCAGTTCTTC
CDR3aa: CASSLRLASSYNEQFF

d_gene: TRBD2
abundance: once
j_gene: TRBJ2-1
v_gene: TRBV7-2
CDR3nt: TGTGCCAGCAGCTCCTCGACTAGCGGGAGCTATGAGCAGTTCTTC
CDR3aa: CASSSSTSGSYEQFF

d_gene: TRBD1
abundance: NA
j_gene: TRBJ2-2
v_gene: TRBV10-3
CDR3nt: TGTGCCATCAGTGAGACGGGACAGGGGGCGAGGGACACCGGGGAGCTGTTTTTT
CDR3aa: CAISETGQGARDTGELFF

d_gene: TRBD1
abundance: NA
j_gene: TRBJ1-1
v_gene: TRBV2
CDR3nt: TGTGCCAGCAAAGGACAGGCGAGAGTGAACACTGAAGCTTTCTTT
CDR3aa: CASKGQARVNTEAFF

d_gene: TRBD2
abundance: NA
j_gene: TRBJ2-3
v_gene: TRBV9
CDR3nt: TGTGCCAGCAGCCCCCTAGCGGGCGGGAACACAGATACGCAGTATTTT
CDR3aa: CASSPLAGGNTDTQYF

d_gene: TRBD1
abundance: NA
j_gene: TRBJ1-6
v_gene: TRBV4-1
CDR3nt: TGCGCCAGCAGCCAACCCGACAGGGTGTATTCACCCCTCCACTTT
CDR3aa: CASSQPDRVYSPLHF

d_gene: NA
abundance: NA
j_gene: TRBJ2-1
v_gene: TRBV6-1
CDR3nt: TGTGCCAGCAAATCGGGGATTTCTTACAATGAGCAGTTCTTC
CDR3aa: CASKSGISYNEQFF

d_gene: NA
abundance: NA
j_gene: TRBJ1-1
v_gene: TRBV6-5
CDR3nt: TGTGCCAGCAGTTACTTAAGGGGTGGTGGGATCACTGAAGCTTTCTTT
CDR3aa: CASSYLRGGGITEAFF

d_gene: NA
abundance: few
j_gene: TRBJ2-1
v_gene: TRBV7-8
CDR3nt: TGTGCCAGCAGCTTAGGTCGGGGGGGGGACAGGGTACGGAGTGAGCAGTTCTTC
CDR3aa: CASSLGRGGDRVRSEQFF

d_gene: TRBD1
abundance: NA
j_gene: TRBJ2-7
v_gene: TRBV27
CDR3nt: TGTGCCAGCAGGTACAGGGGGCCTGTCTACGAGCAGTACTTC
CDR3aa: CASRYRGPVYEQYF

d_gene: NA
abundance: NA
j_gene: TRBJ1-1
v_gene: TRBV4-1
CDR3nt: TGCGCCAGCAGCCTAGAGGCCGGGACTGAAGCTTTCTTT
CDR3aa: CASSLEAGTEAFF

d_gene: TRBD2
abundance: NA
j_gene: TRBJ2-3
v_gene: TRBV10-3
CDR3nt: TGTGCCATCAGTGAGGGGGGGGGAGAACACACAGATACGCAGTATTTT
CDR3aa: CAISEGGGEHTDTQYF

d_gene: TRBD2
abundance: NA
j_gene: TRBJ2-1
v_gene: TRBV13
CDR3nt: TGTGCCAGCAGCCCCCGGGGTAGCGGGGGGGCCAATGAGCAGTTCTTC
CDR3aa: CASSPRGSGGANEQFF

d_gene: NA
abundance: NA
j_gene: TRBJ1-1
v_gene: TRBV6-6
CDR3nt: TGTGCCAGCAGTTCGGGACAGAACACTGAAGCTTTCTTT
CDR3aa: CASSSGQNTEAFF

d_gene: TRBD1
abundance: once
j_gene: TRBJ2-7
v_gene: TRBV7-2
CDR3nt: TGTGCCAGCAGCTTAGGTGGGACAGGGGGAAGCGAGCAGTACTTC
CDR3aa: CASSLGGTGGSEQYF

d_gene: NA
abundance: NA
j_gene: TRBJ2-2
v_gene: TRBV7-3
CDR3nt: TGTGCCAGCAGCTTAACCCCGAAGAGAAACACCGGGGAGCTGTTTTTT
CDR3aa: CASSLTPKRNTGELFF

d_gene: NA
abundance: once
j_gene: TRBJ2-5
v_gene: TRBV5-1
CDR3nt: TGCGCCAGCAGCCTGTTCCAAGAGACCCAGTACTTC
CDR3aa: CASSLFQETQYF

d_gene: NA
abundance: once
j_gene: TRBJ2-7
v_gene: TRBV6-6
CDR3nt: TGTGCCAGCAGTTATCTAGCCCCGGGCGAAGGTCTTGAGCAGTACTTC
CDR3aa: CASSYLAPGEGLEQYF

d_gene: TRBD1
abundance: NA
j_gene: TRBJ1-2
v_gene: TRBV6-5
CDR3nt: TGTGCCAGCAGTTACCAGGGGGGCGGACACGGTGGCTACACCTTC
CDR3aa: CASSYQGGGHGGYTF

d_gene: NA
abundance: NA
j_gene: TRBJ1-1
v_gene: TRBV6-6
CDR3nt: TGTGCCAGCTACCCTACTCAGGGGATCAACACTGAAGCTTTCTTT
CDR3aa: CASYPTQGINTEAFF

d_gene: NA
abundance: NA
j_gene: TRBJ1-2
v_gene: TRBV2
CDR3nt: TGTGCCAGCAGTTTTCGGCGGATAGACTATGGCTACACCTTC
CDR3aa: CASSFRRIDYGYTF

d_gene: NA
abundance: once
j_gene: TRBJ1-1
v_gene: TRBV18
CDR3nt: TGTGCCAGCTCACCGACAGGTAATACTGAAGCTTTCTTT
CDR3aa: CASSPTGNTEAFF

d_gene: NA
abundance: NA
j_gene: TRBJ2-5
v_gene: TRBV27
CDR3nt: TGTGCCAGCAGTGGGCTGGGGGCGCCGGTAGAGACCCAGTACTTC
CDR3aa: CASSGLGAPVETQYF

d_gene: NA
abundance: NA
j_gene: TRBJ2-2
v_gene: TRBV29-1
CDR3nt: TGCAGCGTTGGAGACAGTGCGAACACCGGGGAGCTGTTTTTT
CDR3aa: CSVGDSANTGELFF

d_gene: TRBD2
abundance: NA
j_gene: TRBJ2-1
v_gene: TRBV7-6
CDR3nt: TGTGCCAGCAGCCTTAGCGGGACAAAAAATGAGCAGTTCTTC
CDR3aa: CASSLSGTKNEQFF

d_gene: NA
abundance: NA
j_gene: TRBJ1-1
v_gene: TRBV6-5
CDR3nt: TGTGCCAGCAGTAGCGGTCCTAGAGCTTTCTTT
CDR3aa: CASSSGPRAFF

d_gene: NA
abundance: NA
j_gene: TRBJ1-4
v_gene: TRBV5-1
CDR3nt: TGCGCCAGCAGCTCCTCCGGTGGGCCTAATGAAAAACTGTTTTTT
CDR3aa: CASSSSGGPNEKLFF

d_gene: NA
abundance: NA
j_gene: TRBJ2-2
v_gene: TRBV19
CDR3nt: TGTGCCAGTAGTATAGACGGGATGGGCTCATACACCGGGGAGCTGTTTTTT
CDR3aa: CASSIDGMGSYTGELFF

d_gene: NA
abundance: NA
j_gene: TRBJ1-2
v_gene: TRBV6-1
CDR3nt: TGTGCCAGCAGGTTACAGGTTAACTATGGCTACACCTTC
CDR3aa: CASRLQVNYGYTF

d_gene: NA
abundance: NA
j_gene: TRBJ1-3
v_gene: TRBV2
CDR3nt: TGTGCCAGCAGTGAAGAGGGAGGCTTCTCTGGAAACACCATATATTTT
CDR3aa: CASSEEGGFSGNTIYF

d_gene: TRBD2
abundance: NA
j_gene: TRBJ2-1
v_gene: TRBV4-1
CDR3nt: TGCGCCAGCAGCCAGAGGGCACTAGCGGGATTACCCCCCGACAATGAGCAGTTCTTC
CDR3aa: CASSQRALAGLPPDNEQFF

d_gene: NA
abundance: NA
j_gene: TRBJ2-5
v_gene: TRBV15
CDR3nt: TGTGCCACCTCCGGAGAGACCCAGTACTTC
CDR3aa: CATSGETQYF

d_gene: TRBD1
abundance: NA
j_gene: TRBJ1-6
v_gene: TRBV5-5
CDR3nt: TGTGCCAGCAGCCCGCACAGGGGCTCCTATAATTCACCCCTCCACTTT
CDR3aa: CASSPHRGSYNSPLHF

d_gene: NA
abundance: NA
j_gene: TRBJ2-2
v_gene: TRBV4-2
CDR3nt: TGTGCCAGCAGCCAAGGCCAGACGCCTTCGCTAGCGGAGCTGTTTTTT
CDR3aa: CASSQGQTPSLAELFF

d_gene: TRBD1
abundance: NA
j_gene: TRBJ2-7
v_gene: TRBV5-1
CDR3nt: TGCGCCAGCAGTCTCCAGGGACAGTCCTACGAGCAGTACTTC
CDR3aa: CASSLQGQSYEQYF

d_gene: NA
abundance: once
j_gene: TRBJ1-4
v_gene: TRBV2
CDR3nt: TGTGCCACGGAGGGGCAGTCTCATGAAAAACTGTTTTTT
CDR3aa: CATEGQSHEKLFF

d_gene: NA
abundance: NA
j_gene: TRBJ2-5
v_gene: TRBV28
CDR3nt: TGTGCCAGCAGTTCTCTTTTAGAGACCCAGTACTTC
CDR3aa: CASSSLLETQYF

d_gene: NA
abundance: NA
j_gene: TRBJ2-1
v_gene: TRBV11-3
CDR3nt: TGTGCCAGCAGCCGGGAGCTCTACAATGAGCAGTTCTTC
CDR3aa: CASSRELYNEQFF

d_gene: NA
abundance: NA
j_gene: TRBJ2-7
v_gene: TRBV25-1
CDR3nt: TGTGCCAGCAGTGCCAACAGGCCCGAGCAGTACTTC
CDR3aa: CASSANRPEQYF

d_gene: NA
abundance: NA
j_gene: TRBJ2-3
v_gene: TRBV30
CDR3nt: TGTGCCGCGACCTTTTACGGGAGCATGGCTACGCAGTATTTT
CDR3aa: CAATFYGSMATQYF

d_gene: NA
abundance: NA
j_gene: TRBJ1-5
v_gene: TRBV27
CDR3nt: TGTGCCAGCAGTCCGGGACATCCGCATTTT
CDR3aa: CASSPGHPHF

d_gene: TRBD2
abundance: NA
j_gene: TRBJ2-7
v_gene: TRBV4-3
CDR3nt: TGCGCCAGCAGCCAAGGAACTAGCGGGAGGGGCTACGAGCAGTACTTC
CDR3aa: CASSQGTSGRGYEQYF

d_gene: NA
abundance: NA
j_gene: TRBJ2-7
v_gene: TRBV5-6
CDR3nt: TGTGCCAGCGTTGCTAGGGGGAGGGGGTACGAGCAGTACTTC
CDR3aa: CASVARGRGYEQYF

d_gene: NA
abundance: NA
j_gene: TRBJ1-2
v_gene: TRBV30
CDR3nt: TGTGCCTGGAGCCACGGACAGCCCTATGGCTACACCTTC
CDR3aa: CAWSHGQPYGYTF

d_gene: TRBD2
abundance: NA
j_gene: TRBJ2-3
v_gene: TRBV7-3
CDR3nt: TGTGCCAGCAGCCACAGGGGCGGGAGGGGAGATACGCAGTATTTT
CDR3aa: CASSHRGGRGDTQYF

d_gene: TRBD1
abundance: NA
j_gene: TRBJ1-1
v_gene: TRBV11-2
CDR3nt: TGTGCCAGCAGCTTAGGAGGAGGGACGTCGGACAGGAGGAACACTGAAGCTTTCTTT
CDR3aa: CASSLGGGTSDRRNTEAFF

d_gene: NA
abundance: NA
j_gene: TRBJ2-2
v_gene: TRBV30
CDR3nt: TGTGCCTGGAGTGAGAGTCACACCGGGGAGCTGTTTTTT
CDR3aa: CAWSESHTGELFF